This entry lists 6 T cell receptor beta chains sequenced from one sample in a study of control samples from healthy donors and cancer patients. The repertoire was sequenced with immunoSEQ multiplex PCR; TCRdb's copy has only in-frame clones and lacks some. Of 55,000 to 85,000 clones listed, around nine tenths are singletons. Sequenced input: PBMCs. The receptors were sampled from a man aged 55 to 69 with lung cancer.

The chain has TRBV6-2 or TRBV6-3 and TRBJ1-5; perhaps TRBD1 as D (5 bases). Germline values: CDR1 MNHEY, CDR2 SVGEGT. V was clipped by 1 base and J by 4 bases, with 5 bases between them. The CDR3 loop spans 13 amino acids. The CDR3 sequence: CASSYWGNQPQHF. For the CDR3, the DNA is TGTGCCAGCAGTTACTGGGGGAATCAGCCCCAGCATTTT.

The chain recombines TRBV7-7 with TRBJ2-2; D is possibly TRBD1 (6 bases). Germline loops: CDR1 SSHAT, CDR2 FNYEAQ (reference sequence). V was clipped by 10 bases and J by 0 bases, with 12 bases between them. The CDR3 loop spans 14 amino acids. CDR3 protein: CATTDRPNTGELFF. The CDR3 region has the DNA TGTGCCACCACGGACAGACCGAACACCGGGGAGCTGTTTTTT.

CDR3 residues: CASSAEPGQGIYEQYF. The CDR3, as DNA: TGTGCCAGCAGCGCGGAGCCGGGACAGGGGATATACGAGCAGTACTTC. V and J are TRBV9 and TRBJ2-7, with TRBD1 identical over 10 bases. The germline V gene has CDR1 SGDLS and CDR2 YYNGEE. There are 16 residues in the CDR3. V lost 3 bases, J lost 4 bases, and 10 bases stayed unmatched.

The rearrangement links TRBV11-2 to TRBJ2-5; tentative D call: TRBD2 (5 bases). The V gene's germline CDR1 is SGHAT and CDR2 FQNNGV. This CDR3 comprises 16 residues. V was trimmed by 2 bases and J by 5 bases, leaving 18 bases between them. In DNA form, the CDR3 reads TGTGCCAGCAGCTTATCCTCGGGGTCTGGTTTGGAGACCCAGTACTTC. It specifies CASSLSSGSGLETQYF.

The V call is TRBV7-9, the J call TRBJ1-2; D is perhaps TRBD1 (5 bases). Between the trimmed V and J ends, which lost 3 bases and 0 bases, there was a span of 17 bases. This CDR3 has 17 amino acids. From germline, CDR1 is SEHNR and CDR2 FQNEAQ (reference sequence). CDR3 residues: CASSFLLDTTTNYGYTF. CDR3 sequence (DNA): TGTGCCAGCAGCTTCCTCCTGGACACCACGACTAACTATGGCTACACCTTC.

The J gene is TRBJ1-2, the V gene TRBV14; D is unclear. The germline V and J ends were trimmed by 3 bases and 8 bases, with 19 bases remaining between them. This CDR3 is built from 15 residues. Germline V gene sequence: CDR1 SGHDN, CDR2 FVKESK. In DNA, the CDR3 is TGTGCCAGCAGCCATTATGACTCGTTAGGTTTGGGCTACACCTTC. Its translation is CASSHYDSLGLGYTF.